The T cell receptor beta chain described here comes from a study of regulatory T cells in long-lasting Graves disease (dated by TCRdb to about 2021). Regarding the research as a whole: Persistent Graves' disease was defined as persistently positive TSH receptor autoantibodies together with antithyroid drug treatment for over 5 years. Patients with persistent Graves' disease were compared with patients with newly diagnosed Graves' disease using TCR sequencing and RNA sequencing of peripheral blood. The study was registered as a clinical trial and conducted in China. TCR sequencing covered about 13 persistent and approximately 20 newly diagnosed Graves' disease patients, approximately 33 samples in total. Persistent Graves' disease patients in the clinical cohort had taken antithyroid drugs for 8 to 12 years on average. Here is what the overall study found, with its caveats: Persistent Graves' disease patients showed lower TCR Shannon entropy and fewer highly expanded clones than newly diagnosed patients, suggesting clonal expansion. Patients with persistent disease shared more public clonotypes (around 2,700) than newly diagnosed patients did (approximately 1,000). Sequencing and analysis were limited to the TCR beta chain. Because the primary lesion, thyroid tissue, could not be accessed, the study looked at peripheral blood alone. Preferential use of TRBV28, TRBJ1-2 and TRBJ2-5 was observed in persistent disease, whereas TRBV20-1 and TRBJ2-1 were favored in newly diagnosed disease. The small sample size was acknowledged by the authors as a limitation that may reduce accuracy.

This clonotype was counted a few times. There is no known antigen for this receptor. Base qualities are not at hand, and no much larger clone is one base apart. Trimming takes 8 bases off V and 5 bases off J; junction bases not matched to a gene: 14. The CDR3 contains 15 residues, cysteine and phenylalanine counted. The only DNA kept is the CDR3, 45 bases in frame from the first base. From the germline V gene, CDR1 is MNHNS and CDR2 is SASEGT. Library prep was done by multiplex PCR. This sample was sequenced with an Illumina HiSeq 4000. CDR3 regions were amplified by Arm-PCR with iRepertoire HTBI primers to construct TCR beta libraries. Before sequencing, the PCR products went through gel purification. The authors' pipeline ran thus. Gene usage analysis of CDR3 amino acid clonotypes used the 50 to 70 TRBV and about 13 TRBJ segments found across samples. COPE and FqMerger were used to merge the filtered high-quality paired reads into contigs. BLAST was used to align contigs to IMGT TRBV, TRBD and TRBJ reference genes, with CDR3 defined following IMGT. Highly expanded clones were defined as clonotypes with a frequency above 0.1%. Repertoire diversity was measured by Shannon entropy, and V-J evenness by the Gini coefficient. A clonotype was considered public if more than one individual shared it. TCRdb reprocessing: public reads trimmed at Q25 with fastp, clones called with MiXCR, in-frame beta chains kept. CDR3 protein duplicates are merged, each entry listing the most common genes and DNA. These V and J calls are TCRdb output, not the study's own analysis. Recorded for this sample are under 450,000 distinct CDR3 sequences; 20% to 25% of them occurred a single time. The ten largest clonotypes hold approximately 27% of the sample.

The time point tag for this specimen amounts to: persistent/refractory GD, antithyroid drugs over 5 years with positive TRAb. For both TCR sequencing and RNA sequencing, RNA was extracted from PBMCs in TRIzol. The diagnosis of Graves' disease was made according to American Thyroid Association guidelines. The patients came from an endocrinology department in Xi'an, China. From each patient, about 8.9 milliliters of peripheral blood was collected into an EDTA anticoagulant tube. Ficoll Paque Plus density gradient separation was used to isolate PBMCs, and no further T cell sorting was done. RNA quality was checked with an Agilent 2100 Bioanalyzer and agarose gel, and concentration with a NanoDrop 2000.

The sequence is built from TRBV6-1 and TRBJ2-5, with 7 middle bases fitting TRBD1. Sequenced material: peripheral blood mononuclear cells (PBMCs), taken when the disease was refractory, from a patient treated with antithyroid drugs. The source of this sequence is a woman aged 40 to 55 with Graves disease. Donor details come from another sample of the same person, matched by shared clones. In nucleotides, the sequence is TGTGCCAGCCGTCGCCCAACCGGGACAGAGGAGACCCAGTACTTC. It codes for CASRRPTGTEETQYF.